The 15 T cell receptor beta chains presented below share a single source sample, sequenced in a study of blood T cell repertoires in COVID-19. Only in-frame clones appear in the TCRdb table, and some are missing; sequencing was by immunoSEQ multiplex PCR. The sample consists of 250,000 to 300,000 clones, around 90% of them appearing once. The sample comprised peripheral blood. These TCRs come from a young woman with acute or convalescent COVID-19.

This sequence joins TRBV7-9 and TRBJ1-4; D might be TRBD1 (5 bases). Germline V gene data show CDR1 as SEHNR and CDR2 as FQNEAQ (reference sequence). This CDR3 spans 17 amino acids. V lost 0 bases to trimming and J lost 1 base, with 12 bases between them. The CDR3: CASSLAVTAGTNEKLFF. The CDR3 DNA sequence: TGTGCCAGCAGCTTAGCGGTGACAGCTGGAACTAATGAAAAACTGTTTTTT.

J is TRBJ2-6 and V is TRBV3-1 (or the pseudogene TRBV3-2), with 8 bases lining up with TRBD1. With 4 bases clipped from V and 1 base from J, the junction kept 0 bases outside the gene matches. The CDR3 runs to 15 residues. CDR1 and CDR2 from the germline V gene are LGHDT and YNNKEL (reference sequence). DNA for the CDR3: TGTGCCAGCAGCCGACAGGGGTCTGGGGCCAACGTCCTGACTTTC. Translation gives CASSRQGSGANVLTF.

This rearrangement joins TRBV12-5 to TRBJ1-5; 9 nucleotides line up with TRBD1. The germline gives CDR1 LGHNT, CDR2 FRNRAP. Unmatched junction bases numbered 11, after V lost 4 bases and J lost 10 bases. The CDR3 has 15 residues. The chain's CDR3 is CASGSPGTGRFPQHF. DNA of the CDR3: TGTGCTAGTGGTTCCCCCGGGACAGGGCGTTTTCCCCAGCATTTT.

The chain has TRBV30 and TRBJ2-1, with a weak D call TRBD2 (6 bases). Germline V gene data show CDR1 as GTSNPN and CDR2 as SVGIG (reference sequence). The CDR3 runs 16 residues. Deletions cut 2 bases from V and 7 bases from J, with 21 bases between. The CDR3 is CAWSPTRLARGNEQFF. The CDR3 DNA reads as TGTGCCTGGAGTCCCACCAGGCTAGCGAGGGGAAATGAGCAGTTCTTC.

The chain joins TRBV5-1 to TRBJ2-7; 11 bases are shared with TRBD2. The V gene's germline CDR1 is SGHRS and CDR2 YFSETQ. V shed 4 bases and J 4 bases; nucleotides not matched to a gene: 7. The CDR3 covers 15 residues. In DNA, the CDR3 is TGCGCCAGCAGCGTCACTAGCGGGAGAGTATACGAGCAGTACTTC. Encoded protein: CASSVTSGRVYEQYF.

This clone was detected only once. V usage is TRBV7-8 and J usage is TRBJ1-5; maybe TRBD1 (5 bases). The CDR3 sequence is 11 residues long. Germline assignment: CDR1 SGHVS and CDR2 FQNEAQ. V dropped 4 bases and J dropped 12 bases, with 10 bases sitting between them. CDR3 sequence (DNA): TGTGCCAGCAGCTCAGGACAACACCAGCATTTT. This gives the protein CASSSGQHQHF.

This clone was picked up one time. J is TRBJ2-2 and V is TRBV4-3; TRBD2 agrees at 12 bases. The V segment lost 0 bases and the J segment 2 bases; nucleotides outside the gene matches: 10. Germline V lookup: CDR1 LGHNA, CDR2 YSLEER. The CDR3 sequence is 20 residues long. CDR3 nucleotides: TGCGCCAGCAGCCAAGACTTAATCTCTAGCGGGAGGGCCAACACCGGGGAGCTGTTTTTT. Translating gives CASSQDLISSGRANTGELFF.

The rearrangement uses TRBV9 and TRBJ1-2; tentatively, D is TRBD1 (6 bases). This CDR3 has 12 residues. Trimming left V 1 base short and J 10 bases short, with 11 bases between. CDR1 and CDR2 (germline): SGDLS, YYNGEE. CDR3 sequence reads: CASSVLQGTYTF. The CDR3 DNA is TGTGCCAGCAGCGTACTTCAGGGGACCTACACCTTC.

This clone was seen just once. The chain carries TRBV7-2 and TRBJ2-1; unclear D gene. Germline assignment: CDR1 SGHTA and CDR2 FQGNSA. The CDR3 contains 16 residues. V shed 0 bases and J shed 5 bases, with 14 bases lying between them. DNA of the CDR3: TGTGCCAGCAGCTTAGCGCTGATAGCAGCCAACAATGAGCAGTTCTTC. This sequence encodes CASSLALIAANNEQFF. Full variable domain (missing parts from reference TRBV7-2 and TRBJ2-1): GAGVSQSPSNKVTEKGKDVELRCDPISGHTALYWYRQSLGQGLEFLIYFQGNSAPDKSGLPSDRFSAERTGGSVSTLTIQRTQQEDSAVYLCASSLALIAANNEQFFGPGTRLTVL.

The V call is TRBV19, the J call TRBJ2-1, with TRBD2 identical over 10 bases. The CDR3 has 15 residues. V lost 7 bases, J lost 7 bases, and 10 bases stayed unmatched. From germline, CDR1 is LNHDA and CDR2 SQIVND (reference sequence). The CDR3 DNA is TGTGCCAGTACGGATGGGCTAGCGGGAGTTAATGAGCAGTTCTTC. Translated, it gives CASTDGLAGVNEQFF.

This clone has a single count. The V and J genes are TRBV19 and TRBJ1-5; the D gene is possibly TRBD1 (5 bases). Germline assignment: CDR1 LNHDA and CDR2 SQIVND (reference sequence). The CDR3 totals 16 residues. The V end was cut by 0 bases, the J end by 2 bases, with 11 bases between. DNA of the CDR3: TGTGCCAGTAGTATAGACCAGGGTTTAGGCAATCAGCCCCAGCATTTT. Its protein product is CASSIDQGLGNQPQHF.

The chain links TRBV6-2 or TRBV6-3 to TRBJ2-1; tentatively, D is TRBD2 (6 bases). The CDR3 loop spans 14 amino acids. Trimming pared 4 bases from V and 0 bases from J, leaving 7 bases between. Looked up from germline, CDR1 is MNHEY and CDR2 is SVGEGT. The CDR3 reads CASSLAVSYNEQFF. The CDR3 DNA is TGTGCCAGCAGTTTAGCGGTCTCCTACAATGAGCAGTTCTTC.

The V call is TRBV30, the J call TRBJ2-7; tentatively, D is TRBD2 (5 bases). Germline loops: CDR1 GTSNPN, CDR2 SVGIG (reference sequence). Trimming took 2 bases from V and 2 from J, leaving 10 bases between them. This CDR3 has 13 residues. This CDR3 reads CAWSSGLPYEQYF. CDR3 nucleotides: TGTGCCTGGAGTAGCGGCCTTCCCTACGAGCAGTACTTC.

This chain connects TRBV6-2 or TRBV6-3 to TRBJ2-7; perhaps TRBD1 as D (5 bases). Deletions cut 6 bases from V and 2 bases from J, with 14 bases between. CDR1 is MNHEY, CDR2 SVGEGT, per germline. This CDR3 spans 14 amino acids. The CDR3 DNA reads as TGTGCCAGCAGCCCCCCTGGGGCTACCTACGAGCAGTACTTC. Translating gives CASSPPGATYEQYF.

The gene calls are TRBV6-6 and TRBJ1-3; maybe TRBD1 (6 bases). Germline loops: CDR1 MNHNY, CDR2 SVGAGI (reference sequence). Trimming cost V 5 bases and J 3 bases, with 14 bases left between them. This CDR3 is built from 15 residues. The DNA of the CDR3 is TGTGCCAGCAGTCACACCAGGGGCGGTGGAAACACCATATATTTT. It encodes CASSHTRGGGNTIYF.